This TCR beta chain was obtained from a study of blood T cell repertoires in COVID-19. At the level of the study: Italy, Spain and the United States were the sources of the convalescent and acute COVID-19 samples. Sources were T cells, B-cell-depleted T cells, or PBMCs; the material itself was cDNA or gDNA.

In the authors' workflow: Reference gene primer amplification gave estimated nucleated cell counts. Generated by immunoSEQ multiplex PCR, the TCRdb table keeps only in-frame clones and is missing some. D and trimming come from the DNA, and the V and J calls and clone size come from that table. The profile covers fewer than 250,000 clones, with roughly 81% appearing a single time and about 4% taken by the ten largest. The V and J ends lost 8 bases and 0 bases respectively, with 11 bases between them. Germline V gene sequence: CDR1 MNHEY, CDR2 SVGAGI. CDR3 size: 15 residues. The gene calls are TRBV6-5 and TRBJ2-6, with unresolved D. Specimen: peripheral blood. This TCR came from a man in his fifties or sixties with acute or convalescent COVID-19. CDR3 in DNA: TGTGCCAGCGGCTTATGGAGCTCTGGGGCCAACGTCCTGACTTTC. Protein sequence: CASGLWSSGANVLTF.